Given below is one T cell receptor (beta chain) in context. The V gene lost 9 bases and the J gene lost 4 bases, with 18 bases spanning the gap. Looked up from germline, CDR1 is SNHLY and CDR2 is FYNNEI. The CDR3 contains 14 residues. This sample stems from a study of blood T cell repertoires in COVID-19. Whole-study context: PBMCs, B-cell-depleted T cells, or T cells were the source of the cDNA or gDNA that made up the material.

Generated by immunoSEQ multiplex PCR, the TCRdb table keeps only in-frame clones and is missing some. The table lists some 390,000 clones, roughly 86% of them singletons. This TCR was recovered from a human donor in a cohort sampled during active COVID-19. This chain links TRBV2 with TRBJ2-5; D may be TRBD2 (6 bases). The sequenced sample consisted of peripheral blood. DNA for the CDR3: TGTGCCAGTGGCCCCCCGGGAGAACGAGAGACCCAGTACTTC. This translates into CASGPPGERETQYF.